These 7 T cell receptor beta chains share one sample of origin, sequenced in a study of Ad26.COV2.S vaccination and SARS-CoV-2 variants. Noted treatment: some 19 received Ad26.COV2.S at low or high dose, single or two shots; 5 received placebo; per-sample allocation not given. Sampling took place 63 days after the first vaccine or placebo injection. The table came from immunoSEQ multiplex PCR; TCRdb's copy has only in-frame clones and leaves some out. The data show around 400,000 clones, more than 80% seen once. The sequences come from peripheral blood, collected in a trial of Ad26.COV2.S vaccine versus placebo. These receptors all stem from a person between 18 and 65 years old who received the Ad26.COV2.S COVID-19 vaccine or a placebo.

The chain recombines TRBV11-2 with TRBJ2-1; D is uncertain. Germline V gives CDR1 SGHAT, CDR2 FQNNGV. Trimming pared 5 bases from V and 8 bases from J, leaving 16 bases between. The CDR3 totals 14 residues. The CDR3 reads CASSLPGAPHEQFF. Written as DNA, the CDR3 is TGTGCCAGCAGCCTACCCGGTGCCCCCCATGAGCAGTTCTTC.

In this sample, this clone turned up a few times. The V and J genes are TRBV3-1 (or the pseudogene TRBV3-2) and TRBJ1-2; unclear D gene. In germline, CDR1 is LGHDT, CDR2 YNNKEL (reference sequence). The CDR3 sequence is 12 residues long. V was cut by 2 bases and J by 8 bases, with 9 bases left in between. The CDR3 nucleotides read TGTGCCAGCAGCCAATCCGGGTTGGGCTACACCTTC. It encodes CASSQSGLGYTF.

The rearrangement joins TRBV3-1 (or the pseudogene TRBV3-2) to TRBJ2-3; 8 bases map to TRBD1. Germline CDR1 is LGHDT and CDR2 is YNNKEL (reference sequence). CDR3 length equals 17 residues. The V segment lost 3 bases and the J segment 1 base; nucleotides outside the gene matches: 9. The DNA of the CDR3 is TGTGCCAGCAGCCATAGGGAACAGGGGGTAGGCACAGATACGCAGTATTTT. Its protein product is CASSHREQGVGTDTQYF.

In the case of this clone: This same CDR3 is encoded by further DNA sequences in the sample. The chain has TRBV29-1 and TRBJ2-3; D may be TRBD1 (6 bases). The CDR3 contains 13 residues. Germline V gene data show CDR1 as SQVTM and CDR2 as ANQGSEA. V was clipped by 5 bases and J by 0 bases, with 9 bases between them. CDR3 in amino acids: CSVRQASTDTQYF. CDR3 nucleotide sequence: TGCAGCGTTAGACAGGCTAGCACAGATACGCAGTATTTT.

The V call is TRBV6-5, the J call TRBJ1-2; no definite D call. Trimming took off 7 bases at V and 8 bases at J, with 11 bases between the two ends. The CDR3 is 11 residues long. The germline CDR1 and CDR2 sequences are MNHEY and SVGAGI. This CDR3 is CASTRVGGYTF. In DNA, the CDR3 is TGTGCCAGCACCCGGGTGGGGGGCTACACCTTC.

This clone has only one observation. The chain is built from TRBV24-1 and TRBJ2-2; D gene unclear. CDR3 length: 16 amino acids. Germline V gene lookup returns CDR1 KGHDR and CDR2 SFDVKD. V lost 3 bases, J lost 0 bases, and 10 bases lay in between. The CDR3 spells CATSDPDGPNTGELFF. The CDR3 DNA follows: TGTGCCACCAGTGATCCGGACGGTCCGAACACCGGGGAGCTGTTTTTT.

V gene TRBV27 combines with J gene TRBJ1-5, with 7 positions matching TRBD1. Unmatched junction bases numbered 3, after V lost 3 bases and J lost 7 bases. CDR3 length: 13 residues. Germline-derived CDR1 and CDR2 are MNHEY and SMNVEV (reference sequence). The DNA for the CDR3 is TGTGCCAGCAGTTTTACAGGGGAGCAGCCCCAGCATTTT. Encoded protein: CASSFTGEQPQHF.